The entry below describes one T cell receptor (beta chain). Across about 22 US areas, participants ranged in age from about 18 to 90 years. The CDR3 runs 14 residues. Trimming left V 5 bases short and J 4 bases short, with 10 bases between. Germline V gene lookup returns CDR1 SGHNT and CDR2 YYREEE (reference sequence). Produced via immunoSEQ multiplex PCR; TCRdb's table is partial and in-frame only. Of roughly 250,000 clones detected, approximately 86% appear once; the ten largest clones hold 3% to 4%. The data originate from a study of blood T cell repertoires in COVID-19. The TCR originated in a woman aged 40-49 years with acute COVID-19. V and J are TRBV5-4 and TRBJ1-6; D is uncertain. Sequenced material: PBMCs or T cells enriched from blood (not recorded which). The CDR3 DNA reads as TGTGCCAGCAGGATTGGAGCGTATAATTCACCCCTCCACTTT. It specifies CASRIGAYNSPLHF.